Detailed here is one T cell receptor (beta chain). The same CDR3 can be traced to other DNA sequences in this sample. Method: immunoSEQ multiplex PCR; TCRdb's copy keeps in-frame clones and lacks some. The table has 75,000 to 80,000 clones, roughly 90% seen once. These data originate in a study of T cell responses to AZD1222 COVID-19 vaccine. The analysis combined second doses at about 4 or about 12 weeks. The CDR3 runs 11 residues. V dropped 3 bases and J dropped 7 bases, with 3 bases sitting between them. The chain links TRBV12-3 or TRBV12-4 to TRBJ1-4; D is unresolved. The sequencing used peripheral blood, collected 28 days after the second AZD1222 dose. The clonotype was recovered from an adult who received the AZD1222 COVID-19 vaccine. The DNA for the CDR3 is TGTGCCAGCAGTTTGGGTGAAAAACTGTTTTTT. This encodes CASSLGEKLFF.